These 32 T cell receptor delta chains came from one sample sequenced in a study of gamma-delta T cells after stem cell transplantation. TCRdb re-processed the RT-PCR reads using CATT. The table has about 1,600 delta-chain clones, just under 50% seen once. Sequencing used gamma-delta T cells. The receptor source for this set is a human donor. It is not recorded whose cells these are; they may come from a transplant donor.

This rearrangement joins TRDV2 to TRDJ1; 10 bases line up with TRDD3. The CDR3 runs 18 residues. Germline lookup yields CDR1 GEAIGNYY and CDR2 EKD. V gave up 0 bases and J gave up 6 bases; unmatched junction bases: 15. The CDR3 nucleotides are TGTGCCTGTGACACCGTTAGTACTGGGGGATCCCGCATCAATAAACTCATCTTT. It yields the protein CACDTVSTGGSRINKLIF.

Remarks on this clone: Possible read error: a much larger clone is one base away. V gene TRDV2 combines with J gene TRDJ1; 13 nucleotides line up with TRDD3. CDR3 length: 18 amino acids. Germline V gene lookup returns CDR1 GEAIGNYY and CDR2 EKD. CDR3 sequence (DNA): TGTGCCTGTGACCCTGTACTGGGGGATACGCGGTACACCGATAAACTCACCTTT. Its protein product is CACDPVLGDTRYTDKLTF.

In this sample, this clone turned up a few times. The chain employs TRDV1 and TRDJ1; D may be TRDD2 (5 bases). CDR1 is TSWWSYY, CDR2 QGS, per germline. V lost 1 base and J 4 bases, leaving 34 bases between the germline ends. The CDR3 runs to 22 residues. The CDR3 is CALGERVGLLYSMIRVVDKLIF. As DNA, the CDR3 is TGTGCTCTTGGGGAACGGGTCGGCCTTCTCTACTCCATGATAAGGGTAGTCGATAAACTCATCTTT.

This clone was counted only a few times. V gene TRDV2 combines with J gene TRDJ1; 11 bases are a match to TRDD3. With V trimmed by 2 bases and J by 0 bases, 16 bases remained unmatched. The CDR3 sequence is 20 residues long. Germline V CDR1 and CDR2: GEAIGNYY, EKD. This chain's CDR3 is CACDKIPLLGDITHTDKLIF. For the CDR3, the DNA is TGTGCCTGTGACAAGATTCCCCTACTGGGGGATATTACTCACACCGATAAACTCATCTTT.

Regarding this clone: Just one base apart from a much larger clone, this may be a read error. The identical CDR3 is also encoded by other nucleotide sequences in the sample. The chain couples TRDV2 to TRDJ3; a possible D gene is TRDD3 (5 bases). The CDR3 is 21 residues long. V was shortened by 0 bases and J by 0 bases, with 20 bases between the two germline ends. Per germline, CDR1 GEAIGNYY and CDR2 EKD. The CDR3 loop reads CACDTAAGGPPSSWDTRQMFF. The CDR3 DNA follows: TGTGCCTGTGACACCGCGGCGGGGGGGCCCCCGAGCTCCTGGGACACCCGACAGATGTTTTTC.

This clone turned up a few times. The V gene is TRDV2, the J gene TRDJ1; 13 nucleotides align to TRDD3. CDR1 GEAIGNYY and CDR2 EKD come from the germline V gene. The CDR3 contains 19 residues. J gave up 4 bases and V 0 bases, and 13 bases lay outside the gene matches. CDR3 DNA: TGTGCCTGTGACACCCTACAACAGGTACTGGGGGATACGGTCGATAAACTCATCTTT. Its protein is CACDTLQQVLGDTVDKLIF.

By share of the sample, this clone is large (0.1 to 1%). This sequence joins TRDV2 and TRDJ1; 11 bases align to TRDD3. Germline assignment: CDR1 GEAIGNYY and CDR2 EKD. CDR3 size: 18 residues. The ends lost 0 bases at V and 0 bases at J; junction bases unmatched: 8. CDR3 sequence (DNA): TGTGCCTGTGACACCGTGTCTGGGGGATACAGCTACACCGATAAACTCATCTTT. Its protein is CACDTVSGGYSYTDKLIF.

The chain has TRDV2 and TRDJ1, with D possibly matching TRDD3 (5 bases). Trimming stripped 3 bases from V and 0 bases from J, with 19 bases between. CDR3 length equals 17 residues. CDR1 GEAIGNYY and CDR2 EKD come from the germline V gene. CDR3 sequence reads: CACDLIAPGRNTDKLIF. CDR3 DNA sequence: TGTGCCTGTGACCTTATAGCCCCTGGGAGAAACACCGATAAACTCATCTTT.

Comment on this clone: Other DNA sequences within the sample encode an identical CDR3. The chain joins TRDV2 to TRDJ1; 9 nucleotides align to TRDD3. The CDR3 length is 17 residues. CDR1 is GEAIGNYY, CDR2 EKD, per germline. V gave up 0 bases and J gave up 8 bases; unmatched junction bases: 15. The DNA for the CDR3 is TGTGCCTGTGACACCGTCGGGGGATACTCTACCACTGGGAAACTCATCTTT. Protein: CACDTVGGYSTTGKLIF.

This clone was seen only a few times. The V gene is TRDV2, the J gene TRDJ1; D unclear. Germline lookup yields CDR1 GEAIGNYY and CDR2 EKD. V lost 0 bases to trimming and J lost 0 bases, with 7 bases between them. The CDR3 spans 14 residues. The CDR3 protein is CACDTVMYTDKLIF. The CDR3 DNA reads as TGTGCCTGTGACACCGTAATGTACACCGATAAACTCATCTTT.

The chain is built from TRDV2 and TRDJ1, with 10 positions matching TRDD3. Per the germline V gene, CDR1 is GEAIGNYY and CDR2 is EKD. V dropped 0 bases and J dropped 3; count of bases not matched to a gene: 15. This CDR3 contains 19 residues. CDR3 residues: CACDTVFSGDTRIPDKLIF. The CDR3 bases are TGTGCCTGTGACACCGTCTTTTCGGGGGATACGCGGATCCCCGATAAACTCATCTTT.

Regarding this clone: This likely traces to a read error, being one base from a far larger clone. At the DNA level, this CDR3 is encoded by other sequences in the same sample as well. The V gene is TRDV2, the J gene TRDJ3; 13 bases agree with TRDD3. Germline values: CDR1 GEAIGNYY, CDR2 EKD. V lost 0 bases, J lost 4 bases, and 8 bases stayed unmatched. The CDR3 spans 20 residues. Here the CDR3 reads CACDTVLGDTSSWDTRQMFF. CDR3 coding DNA: TGTGCCTGTGACACCGTACTGGGGGATACGAGCTCTTGGGACACCCGACAGATGTTTTTC.

V is TRDV2 and J is TRDJ1, with D maybe TRDD3 (6 bases). Looked up from germline, CDR1 is GEAIGNYY and CDR2 is EKD. This CDR3 spans 14 amino acids. The ends were cut back, 2 bases at V and 0 bases at J, with 9 bases in the middle. This CDR3 is CACDRLGYTDKLIF. The CDR3 DNA sequence: TGTGCCTGTGACAGGCTGGGGTACACCGATAAACTCATCTTT.

Within the sample, this clone is large (0.1 to 1%). The chain employs TRDV2 and TRDJ3, with 12 bases identical to TRDD3. V shed 0 bases, J shed 3 bases, and the junction held 8 bases outside the gene matches. This CDR3 contains 20 residues. Germline values: CDR1 GEAIGNYY, CDR2 EKD. CDR3 in DNA: TGTGCCTGTGACACCGTACTGGGGGATACTAATGGCTGGGACACCCGACAGATGTTTTTC. This encodes CACDTVLGDTNGWDTRQMFF.

The V call is TRDV2, the J call TRDJ3, with 11 bases aligning to TRDD3. The V and J ends lost 2 bases and 0 bases, in that order; junction bases with no gene match: 11. The CDR3 is made up of 21 amino acids. Per the germline V gene, CDR1 is GEAIGNYY and CDR2 is EKD. CDR3: CACDKLLGDIDTSWDTRQMFF. The CDR3 DNA reads TGTGCCTGTGACAAACTACTGGGGGATATTGACACCTCCTGGGACACCCGACAGATGTTTTTC.

The chain recombines TRDV2 with TRDJ1; 7 bases align to TRDD3. From germline, CDR1 is GEAIGNYY and CDR2 EKD. Trimming at V came to 1 base and at J to 0 bases, leaving 13 bases not matched to a gene. This CDR3 has 18 amino acids. The CDR3 DNA reads TGTGCCTGTGACACTGTGGGGATAAGCGGAGGGTACACCGATAAACTCATCTTT. Translation: CACDTVGISGGYTDKLIF.

The CDR3 spells CACETLGDMGKYTDKLIF. The CDR3 nucleotides are TGTGCCTGTGAGACACTGGGGGATATGGGGAAGTACACCGATAAACTCATCTTT. The chain carries TRDV2 and TRDJ1; 11 bases match TRDD3. The germline gives CDR1 GEAIGNYY, CDR2 EKD. This CDR3 contains 18 residues. The trim removed 4 bases at V and 0 bases at J, leaving 12 bases unmatched.

This rearrangement joins TRDV2 to TRDJ3; 13 nucleotides line up with TRDD3. The CDR3 spans 29 residues. Germline lookup yields CDR1 GEAIGNYY and CDR2 EKD. Losses at the gene ends were 0 bases for V and 0 bases for J; bases not matched to a gene: 31. The CDR3 is CACDTVSTGGYDKVLGDTHGSWDTRQMFF. The DNA of the CDR3 is TGTGCCTGTGACACCGTGAGTACTGGGGGATACGATAAGGTACTGGGGGATACCCACGGCTCCTGGGACACCCGACAGATGTTTTTC.

This chain connects TRDV2 to TRDJ1, with D possibly matching TRDD3 (5 bases). Germline V gene sequence: CDR1 GEAIGNYY, CDR2 EKD. The CDR3 has 17 residues. Trimming removed 0 bases at V and 0 bases at J, with 16 bases between. The CDR3 DNA sequence: TGTGCCTGTGACACCGTTTCACCGTCTGGGCACACCGATAAACTCATCTTT. This translates into CACDTVSPSGHTDKLIF.

About this clone: A far larger clone lies a single base away; this is likely a read error. Other DNA sequences within the sample encode an identical CDR3. The genes are TRDV2 and TRDJ3; the match to TRDD3 covers 13 bases. With V trimmed by 7 bases and J by 13 bases, 24 bases remained unmatched. The CDR3 is 20 residues long. The V gene's germline CDR1 is GEAIGNYY and CDR2 EKD. The CDR3: CACDAILGDTRANTKRQMFF. CDR3 DNA sequence: TGTGCCTGCGACGCTATACTGGGGGATACGCGGGCGAACACGAAACGACAGATGTTTTTC.

This clone has more than one count but fewer than ten. The J gene is TRDJ1, the V gene TRDV2; TRDD3 agrees at 8 bases. J was trimmed by 0 bases and V by 0 bases; bases with no gene match: 14. CDR3 length: 19 residues. Per germline, CDR1 GEAIGNYY and CDR2 EKD. The CDR3 loop reads CACDTVSTAGGPYTDKLIF. The CDR3 DNA is TGTGCCTGTGACACCGTCTCGACGGCTGGGGGACCCTACACCGATAAACTCATCTTT.

This clone was seen a few times. V gene TRDV2 combines with J gene TRDJ1; TRDD3 aligns across 9 bases. V was pared by 3 bases and J by 0 bases, with 16 bases of the junction left unmatched. The germline V gene encodes CDR1 GEAIGNYY and CDR2 EKD. This CDR3 is built from 19 residues. DNA for the CDR3: TGTGCCTGTGACCCCTTACTGGGGGACCCCCCTAGATACACCGATAAACTCATCTTT. Translation gives CACDPLLGDPPRYTDKLIF.

This clone came up a few times. V gene TRDV2 combines with J gene TRDJ3; possibly TRDD3 for D (5 bases). Germline-derived CDR1 and CDR2 are GEAIGNYY and EKD. Deletions cut 0 bases from V and 0 bases from J, with 17 bases between. The CDR3 runs 20 residues. The CDR3 DNA reads as TGTGCCTGTGACACCGGATCGGGGGGCCTGAGCTCCTGGGACACCCGACAGATGTTTTTC. Amino acids: CACDTGSGGLSSWDTRQMFF.

About this clone: Since a far larger clone is one base different, this is likely a read error. This chain joins TRDV2 and TRDJ3; 11 nucleotides line up with TRDD3. This CDR3 is 22 amino acids long. V was clipped by 2 bases and J by 5 bases; unmatched bases: 19. Germline-derived CDR1 and CDR2 are GEAIGNYY and EKD. CDR3 sequence (DNA): TGTGCCTGTGACATCGTGGCCATGGGGGATACGCCGAGCCGTGGGGACACCCGACAGATGTTTTTC. This gives the protein CACDIVAMGDTPSRGDTRQMFF.

A remark on this clone: Given a much more abundant clone one base away, this may be a read error. The rearrangement joins TRDV2 to TRDJ1; 9 nucleotides match TRDD3. The CDR3 extends over 18 amino acids. With 0 bases clipped from V and 1 base from J, the junction kept 11 bases outside the gene matches. The V gene's germline CDR1 is GEAIGNYY and CDR2 EKD. CDR3 amino acids: CACDTVGDRGLTTDKLIF. The CDR3 DNA sequence: TGTGCCTGTGACACCGTGGGGGATAGGGGTTTGACCACCGATAAACTCATCTTT.

The V call is TRDV2, the J call TRDJ1; no clear D. V was pared by 3 bases and J by 4 bases, with 11 bases between. The CDR3 has 13 residues. Germline lookup yields CDR1 GEAIGNYY and CDR2 EKD. CDR3 in amino acids: CACDALRGDKLIF. CDR3 nucleotides: TGTGCCTGTGACGCCCTGCGGGGCGATAAACTCATCTTT.

This rearrangement joins TRDV2 to TRDJ1; 13 nucleotides line up with TRDD3. Losses at the gene ends were 1 base for V and 2 bases for J; bases not matched to a gene: 12. CDR3 length: 19 amino acids. The V gene's germline CDR1 is GEAIGNYY and CDR2 EKD. This CDR3 reads CACDTLRTGGYGKTDKLIF. In DNA, the CDR3 is TGTGCCTGTGACACTCTTCGTACTGGGGGATACGGTAAGACCGATAAACTCATCTTT.

The chain uses TRDV2 and TRDJ1; 10 nucleotides agree with TRDD3. The CDR3 consists of 26 residues. Germline assignment: CDR1 GEAIGNYY and CDR2 EKD. The junction had 33 bases not matched to a gene; V was cut back by 0 bases and J by 0 bases. For the CDR3, the DNA is TGTGCCTGTGACACCGTTCGATCTAGCCTTCCCCTTACGTCTTTGGGGGGATACGGGTACACCGATAAACTCATCTTT. It translates to CACDTVRSSLPLTSLGGYGYTDKLIF.

As for this clone: This likely traces to a read error, being one base from a far larger clone. V and J are TRDV2 and TRDJ3, with 13 bases lining up with TRDD3. The germline gives CDR1 GEAIGNYY, CDR2 EKD. This CDR3 has 20 residues. The CDR3 region is CARDTVLGDTSSWDTRQMFF. DNA of the CDR3: TGTGCCCGTGACACCGTACTGGGGGATACGAGCTCCTGGGACACCCGACAGATGTTTTTC.

In this sample, this clone turned up a few times. The chain employs TRDV2 and TRDJ2, with 13 bases matching TRDD3. Germline-derived CDR1 and CDR2 are GEAIGNYY and EKD. The CDR3 is made up of 19 amino acids. V trimming: 0 bases; J trimming: 1 base; junction bases outside the gene matches: 7. The CDR3 spells CACDTVGLGDTHLTAQLFF. Written as DNA, the CDR3 is TGTGCCTGTGACACCGTAGGACTGGGGGATACGCATTTGACAGCACAACTCTTCTTT.

Here the CDR3 reads CACDPLGDTQEYTDKLIF. DNA for the CDR3: TGTGCCTGTGACCCACTGGGGGATACGCAAGAGTACACCGATAAACTCATCTTT. The chain carries TRDV2 and TRDJ1; TRDD3 matches at 13 bases. This CDR3 spans 18 amino acids. Germline V gives CDR1 GEAIGNYY, CDR2 EKD. V gave up 3 bases and J gave up 0 bases; unmatched junction bases: 9.

To note about this clone: This likely traces to a read error, being one base from a far larger clone. The DNA for the CDR3 is TGTGCCTGTGACGCCGTTGGGGGATCCTCTCCCGATAAACTCATCTTT. Its protein is CACDAVGGSSPDKLIF. The chain is built from TRDV2 and TRDJ1; 8 bases map to TRDD3. Germline V gene sequence: CDR1 GEAIGNYY, CDR2 EKD. The CDR3 has 16 residues. V gave up 3 bases and J gave up 3 bases; unmatched junction bases: 11.